This TCR beta chain was sequenced during a study of blood T cells in healthy people across ages. Caucasian individuals from Russia who were healthy and aged 6 to 90 acted as donors. The draw of peripheral blood yielded about 9.4 milliliters from each donor. CDR1 is SGHTA, CDR2 FQGNSA, per germline. The CDR3 is 14 residues long. Combining a sample-barcoded 5' primer with a J-beta primer mix, a second PCR ran for about 6 to 11 cycles. Each cDNA molecule received a tag from a template-switch adaptor that had 12 random nucleotides. MiXCR was run by TCRdb on the 5' RACE reads, yielding one entry per CDR3 protein. The sample includes roughly 720,000 distinct CDR3 sequences, about 55% seen only once; the top ten take about 42%. General observations from the study: Among T cells, TCR beta diversity per million cells dropped roughly linearly as age rose.

Remarks on this clonotype: The antigen remains undetermined. The junction shows a germline mismatch at one end, possibly a read error.

The sequence was obtained from an elderly man in good health. The material sequenced was blood. The genes are TRBV7-2 and TRBJ1-1; D may be TRBD1 (5 bases). The DNA of the CDR3 is TGCGCCAGCAGTAGCGTGGGGGAGTGGACTGAAGCTTTCTTT. The encoded protein is CASSSVGEWTEAFF.